This entry describes one TCR beta chain. What it recognizes is unknown. TCRdb's copy holds only in-frame clones and misses some; the assay was immunoSEQ multiplex PCR. The sample shows tens of thousands of clones, 85% to 90% of them seen only once. Time point: week 11, during vaccination. The vaccine gave 300 ug of a 20-mer mutant IDH1 peptide subcutaneously per dose. The sample originates from a study of a mutant IDH1 vaccine in newly diagnosed glioma. Study summary: Patients, over weeks 1, 3, 5, 7, 11, 15, 19 and 23, received a total of eight vaccinations. Males made up roughly 62% and females approximately 38% of treated patients, whose mean age was roughly 40 years. First vaccine doses came 4-6 weeks after radiotherapy alone, or with temozolomide cycles. Previous care, which was radiotherapy, temozolomide, or both, most often involved both.

Germline values: CDR1 MNHEY, CDR2 SVGAGI. The CDR3 is 12 residues long. Trimming removed 6 bases from V and 8 bases from J, with 10 bases in between. The sample in question was PBMCs, obtained from a glioma patient whose treatment included an IDH1 peptide vaccine. This chain joins TRBV6-5 and TRBJ1-4, with a possible D match to TRBD1 (5 bases). The sequence derives from a man between 18 and 35 years old with glioma. Here the CDR3 reads CASRTQGEKLFF. CDR3 nucleotide sequence: TGTGCCAGCAGAACTCAGGGAGAAAAACTGTTTTTT.